These 14 T cell receptor beta chains came from one sample sequenced in a study of blood T cell repertoires in COVID-19. The protocol was immunoSEQ multiplex PCR, while the TCRdb copy is restricted to in-frame clones and leaves out a portion. The table includes roughly 330,000 clones, about nine tenths detected once. Sequencing was carried out using PBMCs or T cells enriched from blood (not recorded which). The receptors shown here come from a woman under 30 who had recovered from COVID-19.

This chain joins TRBV29-1 and TRBJ1-2, with TRBD1 matching over 7 bases. V gave up 1 base and J gave up 12 bases; unmatched junction bases: 11. CDR1 SQVTM and CDR2 ANQGSEA come from the germline V gene. The CDR3 has 13 amino acids. The CDR3 DNA follows: TGCAGCGTTGAAGCCAGGGGGAGCATGGGGAACACCTTC. This gives the protein CSVEARGSMGNTF. Combining the CDR3 with reference TRBV29-1 and TRBJ1-2 gives the whole variable domain SAVISQKPSRDICQRGTSLTIQCQVDSQVTMMFWYRQQPGQSLTLIATANQGSEATYESGFVIDKFPISRPNLTFSTLTVSNMSPEDSSIYLCSVEARGSMGNTFGSGTRLTVV.

The chain carries TRBV10-3 and TRBJ1-6, with a tentative D call TRBD1 (6 bases). Trimming pared 8 bases from V and 10 bases from J, leaving 18 bases between. CDR1 ENHRY and CDR2 SYGVKD come from the germline V gene. The CDR3 has 14 residues. CDR3 coding DNA: TGTGCCATCGGGAAGGACAGCCCCAGGTCACCCCTCCACTTT. Translation: CAIGKDSPRSPLHF.

This clone came up once. The chain carries TRBV6-6 and TRBJ2-7; weak D call: TRBD1 (5 bases). The germline V and J ends were trimmed by 2 bases and 4 bases, with 12 bases remaining between them. The germline gives CDR1 MNHNY, CDR2 SVGAGI (reference sequence). This CDR3 region has 14 residues. CDR3 nucleotide sequence: TGTGCCAGCAGTTACGGTGACAGCAGGTACGAGCAGTACTTC. Encoded protein: CASSYGDSRYEQYF.

This rearrangement joins TRBV2 to TRBJ1-2, with a weak D call TRBD1 (5 bases). The germline V gene has CDR1 SNHLY and CDR2 FYNNEI. CDR3 length: 14 amino acids. Trimming pared 5 bases from V and 4 bases from J, leaving 14 bases between. CDR3 coding DNA: TGTGCCAGCAGTCCCCCGACTAGGGGCTATGGCTACACCTTC. Encoded protein: CASSPPTRGYGYTF.

The chain is built from TRBV5-1 and TRBJ1-1; no reliable D call. The germline V gene encodes CDR1 SGHRS and CDR2 YFSETQ. This CDR3 is 15 amino acids long. Trimming removed 0 bases at V and 0 bases at J, with 9 bases between. DNA for the CDR3: TGCGCCAGCAGCTTGGCACCGGGGATGAACACTGAAGCTTTCTTT. Translation: CASSLAPGMNTEAFF.

The chain employs TRBV5-1 and TRBJ1-1; D unclear. Trimming took 1 base from V and 3 from J, leaving 22 bases between them. CDR3 length equals 18 residues. CDR1 and CDR2 (germline): SGHRS, YFSETQ. In DNA form, the CDR3 reads TGCGCCAGCAGCTTGTTGCCAGTAGGCGGCGGCTTGGACACTGAAGCTTTCTTT. Translation: CASSLLPVGGGLDTEAFF.

V usage is TRBV30 and J usage is TRBJ2-2; 8 bases are a match to TRBD1. This CDR3 spans 15 amino acids. V lost 1 base and J lost 1; bases outside the gene matches: 2. The germline gives CDR1 GTSNPN, CDR2 SVGIG (reference sequence). Here the CDR3 DNA reads TGTGCCTGGAGTGGGGGGACAGGGAACACCGGGGAGCTGTTTTTT. Protein product: CAWSGGTGNTGELFF.

This chain joins TRBV11-1 and TRBJ2-7, with TRBD1 identical over 8 bases. Per the germline V gene, CDR1 is SGHAT and CDR2 is FQDESV (reference sequence). CDR3 length: 13 amino acids. The J segment lost 7 bases and the V segment lost 4 bases, leaving 6 bases of the junction unmatched. CDR3 in DNA: TGTGCCAGCAGCTCTAGACAGGGGTCGGAGCAGTACTTC. It translates to CASSSRQGSEQYF. The full variable domain, its missing parts supplied by reference TRBV11-1 and TRBJ2-7, is EAEVAQSPRYKITEKSQAVAFWCDPISGHATLYWYRQILGQGPELLVQFQDESVVDDSQLPKDRFSAERLKGVDSTLKIQPAELGDSAMYLCASSSRQGSEQYFGPGTRLTVT.

The chain carries TRBV4-2 and TRBJ2-1; 10 positions agree with TRBD2. Germline CDR1 LGHNA, CDR2 YNFKEQ. V lost 1 base to trimming and J lost 4 bases; unmatched junction nucleotides: 7. This CDR3 contains 17 residues. CDR3 sequence: CASSQVPGLAVYNEQFF. For the CDR3, the DNA is TGTGCCAGCAGCCAAGTCCCAGGACTAGCGGTGTACAATGAGCAGTTCTTC.

With regard to this clone: The sample carries other DNA sequences with the same CDR3. V and J are TRBV9 and TRBJ2-2; D not certain. Trimming took 4 bases from V and 6 from J, leaving 7 bases between them. From germline, CDR1 is SGDLS and CDR2 YYNGEE. The CDR3 loop spans 12 amino acids. CDR3 amino acids: CASSLLSGELFF. The CDR3 DNA sequence: TGTGCCAGCAGCCTGTTGTCCGGGGAGCTGTTTTTT.

The J gene is TRBJ1-2, the V gene TRBV6-6; a weak D match, TRBD1 (5 bases). Trimming removed 8 bases from V and 8 bases from J, with 18 bases in between. The CDR3 runs 13 residues. CDR1 MNHNY and CDR2 SVGAGI come from the germline V gene (reference sequence). The CDR3 reads CASFTLQGGGYTF. CDR3 bases: TGTGCCAGCTTCACCCTGCAGGGAGGAGGCTACACCTTC.

The chain employs TRBV6-1 and TRBJ1-1, with a tentative D call TRBD1 (5 bases). The V gene's germline CDR1 is MNHNS and CDR2 SASEGT. CDR3 length equals 15 residues. Trimming stripped 3 bases from V and 0 bases from J, with 11 bases between. Written as DNA, the CDR3 is TGTGCCAGCAGTGATGTGACAGTCATGAACACTGAAGCTTTCTTT. This translates into CASSDVTVMNTEAFF.

This clone was observed once. The V and J genes are TRBV5-8 and TRBJ2-5; 9 positions match TRBD1. Trimming removed 3 bases from V and 2 bases from J; junction bases left unmatched: 5. CDR1 is SGHTS and CDR2 is YDEGEE in the germline V gene. This CDR3 is built from 15 residues. This chain's CDR3 is CASSSWDRAQETQYF. CDR3 bases: TGTGCCAGCAGCTCCTGGGACAGGGCTCAAGAGACCCAGTACTTC.

This clone has just a few counts. The V call is TRBV10-2, the J call TRBJ1-1; no reliable D call. There are 12 residues in the CDR3. Germline loops: CDR1 WSHSY, CDR2 SAAADI. Trimming took 3 bases from V and 8 from J, leaving 10 bases between them. The chain's CDR3 is CASSELSAEAFF. In nucleotides, the CDR3 is TGCGCCAGCAGTGAACTATCGGCCGAAGCTTTCTTT.